This T cell receptor beta chain was profiled in a study of response to subunit inactivated influenza vaccine. Overall study results and limits: A suggestion made by the authors is that each seasonal influenza vaccination recruits few new T cells.

Trimming shortened V by 4 bases and J by 2 bases, and 17 bases separated the two germline ends. From germline, CDR1 is SQVTM and CDR2 ANQGSEA. This CDR3 has 16 residues. Only a few counts were recorded for this clonotype. Its antigen remains unknown. MiXCR, run by TCRdb on the RT-PCR reads, gives a single entry per CDR3 protein. The table includes around 530,000 distinct CDR3 sequences, approximately 10% detected once. The V call is TRBV29-1, the J call TRBJ2-2; possibly TRBD1 for D (6 bases). The TCR originated in a man aged 45-60 years who received an inactivated influenza vaccine. This sample comprised PBMCs from blood, obtained on the day of vaccination. As DNA, the CDR3 is TGCAGCGTTGCGTCGGCGGGCAGGGGCAACACCGGGGAGCTGTTTTTT. It yields the protein CSVASAGRGNTGELFF.